Listed here are 27 T cell receptor beta chains from one sample, sequenced in a study of vaccination effects on CD4 cells after COVID-19. Ahead of sequencing, the ViraFEST assay grew antigen-specific CD4+ T cells using viral peptide pools. The culture ran for about eleven days before CD4+ T cells were isolated. Two doses of either BNT162b2 or mRNA-1273 were given to each participant. What these receptors recognize is not known. Sequenced by immunoSEQ multiplex PCR; TCRdb stores in-frame clones only, minus some. Here the sample spans about 15,000 clones, more than 65% being singletons. Sequencing used CD4+ T cells from PBMCs cultured with HCoV-NL63 spike peptides, obtained after COVID-19 vaccination. Receptor source: a human donor who received a COVID-19 vaccine.

CDR3 bases: TGTGCCAGCAGTTACTCGGCTACCGGGACTAGACGTACGCAGTATTTT. This gives the protein CASSYSATGTRRTQYF. The chain recombines TRBV6-5 with TRBJ2-3; 8 bases fit TRBD2. CDR3 length: 16 amino acids. Germline trimming cut 0 bases from V and 8 bases from J; bases unmatched to any gene: 10. CDR1 is MNHEY, CDR2 SVGAGI, per germline.

DNA for the CDR3: TGTGCCATCAGTATGTTAAAGGGGGGCTCCTATAATTCACCCCTCCACTTT. Amino acid sequence: CAISMLKGGSYNSPLHF. The J gene is TRBJ1-6, the V gene TRBV10-3, with D tentatively TRBD1 (6 bases). In germline, CDR1 is ENHRY, CDR2 SYGVKD. V was trimmed by 5 bases and J by 0 bases, leaving 14 bases between them. This CDR3 comprises 17 residues.

This clone showed up just a few times. The chain is built from TRBV2 and TRBJ2-5; D possibly corresponds to TRBD1 (5 bases). This CDR3 is built from 11 residues. The V gene lost 8 bases and the J gene lost 5 bases, with 9 bases spanning the gap. The germline V gene encodes CDR1 SNHLY and CDR2 FYNNEI. CDR3 amino acids: CASGAWETQYF. CDR3 DNA: TGTGCCAGCGGGGCGTGGGAGACCCAGTACTTC.

This clone was observed a single time. This chain joins TRBV3-1 (or the pseudogene TRBV3-2) and TRBJ2-2, with D perhaps matching TRBD1 (6 bases). This CDR3 has 14 residues. Trimming stripped 4 bases from V and 6 bases from J, with 12 bases between. Germline V gene lookup returns CDR1 LGHDT and CDR2 YNNKEL (reference sequence). The CDR3 DNA reads as TGTGCCAGCAGCCCCTTACAGGGCTCCGGGGAGCTGTTTTTT. Protein product: CASSPLQGSGELFF.

CDR3 sequence reads: CASSLASGSPLHF. The CDR3 region has the DNA TGTGCCAGCAGCTTGGCTAGCGGCTCACCCCTCCACTTT. The rearrangement uses TRBV5-6 and TRBJ1-6; D unresolved. The CDR3 spans 13 residues. The V gene's germline CDR1 is SGHDT and CDR2 YYEEEE. V lost 0 bases, J lost 10 bases, and 8 bases lay in between.

The sample holds one count of this clone. This chain joins TRBV6-5 and TRBJ2-7; TRBD1 might be the D (5 bases). The germline CDR1 and CDR2 sequences are MNHEY and SVGAGI. There are 15 residues in the CDR3. The V end lost 0 bases, the J end lost 2 bases, and 11 bases lay between the germline ends. The DNA of the CDR3 is TGTGCCAGCAGTTACTCGACAGTTTGGACCTACGAGCAGTACTTC. Translating gives CASSYSTVWTYEQYF.

There are a few counts of this clone. The chain carries TRBV6-5 and TRBJ2-7; the D gene is possibly TRBD2 (6 bases). Germline loops: CDR1 MNHEY, CDR2 SVGAGI. Trimming pared 6 bases from V and 7 bases from J, leaving 19 bases between. This CDR3 comprises 14 residues. The CDR3 loop reads CASSPRDLEEEQYF. DNA of the CDR3: TGTGCCAGCAGCCCCCGGGACTTAGAGGAGGAGCAGTACTTC.

This clone was found a few times. The CDR3 region has the DNA TGTGCCAGCAGCTTAGGGGGTCCGGGGTATGGCTACACCTTC. Translation gives CASSLGGPGYGYTF. The chain has TRBV11-2 and TRBJ1-2; D gene unclear. Germline assignment: CDR1 SGHAT and CDR2 FQNNGV. The V end lost 1 base, the J end lost 5 bases, and 11 bases lay between the germline ends. CDR3 length: 14 amino acids.

As DNA, the CDR3 is TGTGCCAGCAGTACCACGTCGACTAGCTGGTACATTCAGTACTTC. Translating gives CASSTTSTSWYIQYF. J is TRBJ2-4 and V is TRBV6-5; 7 bases agree with TRBD2. Germline CDR1 is MNHEY and CDR2 is SVGAGI. The CDR3 loop spans 15 amino acids. V was clipped by 5 bases and J by 8 bases; unmatched bases: 12.

The gene calls are TRBV5-5 and TRBJ1-6, with 7 nucleotides matching TRBD1. The germline CDR1 and CDR2 sequences are SGHKS and YYEKEE (reference sequence). V lost 1 base and J lost 9; bases outside the gene matches: 7. The CDR3 is made up of 15 amino acids. The CDR3 nucleotides read TGTGCCAGCAGCTTGTATGCAGGGGGGGGTTCACCCCTCCACTTT. Translated: CASSLYAGGGSPLHF.

This chain links TRBV19 with TRBJ1-2; 10 bases agree with TRBD1. V lost 5 bases to trimming and J lost 2 bases; unmatched junction nucleotides: 5. Looked up from germline, CDR1 is LNHDA and CDR2 is SQIVND (reference sequence). This CDR3 has 15 residues. CDR3 sequence (DNA): TGTGCCAGTAGTTCCCGGGACAGGGGAAACTATGGCTACACCTTC. It specifies CASSSRDRGNYGYTF.

This clone was found a few times. The chain uses TRBV2 and TRBJ2-3; D gene uncertain. The V gene lost 5 bases and the J gene lost 2 bases, with 8 bases spanning the gap. Looked up from germline, CDR1 is SNHLY and CDR2 is FYNNEI. The CDR3 has 13 residues. The CDR3 loop reads CASSPPFTDTQYF. In DNA, the CDR3 is TGTGCCAGCAGTCCGCCCTTCACAGATACGCAGTATTTT.

The gene calls are TRBV28 and TRBJ2-2; 8 bases map to TRBD1. The CDR3 spans 16 residues. V lost 6 bases and J lost 4; bases outside the gene matches: 10. Germline lookup yields CDR1 MDHEN and CDR2 SYDVKM. The CDR3 bases are TGTGCCAGCAGCCCCGGGGACAGGAATCCCACCGGGGAGCTGTTTTTT. The encoded protein is CASSPGDRNPTGELFF.

The V gene is TRBV14, the J gene TRBJ2-5; 7 nucleotides line up with TRBD1. The germline V gene has CDR1 SGHDN and CDR2 FVKESK. V was pared by 4 bases and J by 1 base, with 12 bases of the junction left unmatched. The CDR3 is made up of 17 amino acids. The CDR3 region is CASSPVRSGGLQETQYF. For the CDR3, the DNA is TGTGCCAGCAGCCCAGTGCGGTCAGGGGGTCTCCAAGAGACCCAGTACTTC.

V usage is TRBV2 and J usage is TRBJ1-5; a weak D match, TRBD1 (5 bases). Trimming removed 8 bases at V and 6 bases at J, with 14 bases between. Germline V lookup: CDR1 SNHLY, CDR2 FYNNEI. The CDR3 loop spans 13 amino acids. CDR3 coding DNA: TGTGCCAGCCTTACAGGCCCAGGTCAGCCCCAGCATTTT. Its protein is CASLTGPGQPQHF.

This sequence joins TRBV7-9 and TRBJ2-5, with D tentatively TRBD1 (6 bases). The length of the CDR3 is 15 residues. The V gene lost 3 bases and the J gene lost 0 bases, with 11 bases spanning the gap. Germline V CDR1 and CDR2: SEHNR, FQNEAQ (reference sequence). The CDR3 is CASSFWTDYQETQYF. The CDR3 DNA reads as TGTGCCAGCAGCTTCTGGACAGACTACCAAGAGACCCAGTACTTC.

The chain has TRBV7-6 and TRBJ1-1; D uncertain. This CDR3 spans 13 amino acids. V was shortened by 0 bases and J by 6 bases, with 8 bases between the two germline ends. Germline lookup yields CDR1 SGHVS and CDR2 FNYEAQ. In DNA form, the CDR3 reads TGTGCCAGCAGCTTAGCGGGCGCGTCTGAAGCTTTCTTT. Amino acid sequence: CASSLAGASEAFF.

This clone was seen a single time. The chain joins TRBV27 to TRBJ2-1; 9 nucleotides line up with TRBD1. Germline V lookup: CDR1 MNHEY, CDR2 SMNVEV (reference sequence). V lost 6 bases to trimming and J lost 7 bases; unmatched junction nucleotides: 16. The CDR3 loop spans 17 amino acids. CDR3 nucleotide sequence: TGTGCCAGCAGCCGAAGAGGGGGCGGGACAGGGACAAATGAGCAGTTCTTC. It specifies CASSRRGGGTGTNEQFF.

The chain employs TRBV19 and TRBJ2-5; 10 bases line up with TRBD2. This CDR3 contains 17 residues. The V and J ends lost 2 bases and 0 bases, in that order; junction bases with no gene match: 6. The germline V gene has CDR1 LNHDA and CDR2 SQIVND (reference sequence). CDR3 in amino acids: CASSIFEREGYQETQYF. The CDR3 bases are TGTGCCAGTAGTATATTTGAGCGGGAGGGGTACCAAGAGACCCAGTACTTC.

V gene TRBV6-5 combines with J gene TRBJ2-7; D is tentatively TRBD1 or TRBD2 (5 bases each). Germline CDR1 reads MNHEY; CDR2 reads SVGAGI. V was cut by 5 bases and J by 8 bases, with 13 bases left in between. The CDR3 contains 12 residues. In nucleotides, the CDR3 is TGTGCCAGCAGTACCCGGGACGGTAAGCAGTACTTC. Translating gives CASSTRDGKQYF.

The V and J genes are TRBV5-4 and TRBJ2-3; D gene uncertain. Trimming cost V 4 bases and J 5 bases, with 8 bases left between them. The CDR3 consists of 12 residues. Germline lookup yields CDR1 SGHNT and CDR2 YYREEE (reference sequence). CDR3 nucleotides: TGTGCCAGCAGCCTTCTCCTAGATACGCAGTATTTT. This codes for CASSLLLDTQYF. Full variable domain (rest looked up from reference TRBV5-4 and TRBJ2-3): ETGVTQSPTHLIKTRGQQVTLRCSSQSGHNTVSWYQQALGQGPQFIFQYYREEENGRGNFPPRFSGLQFPNYSSELNVNALELDDSALYLCASSLLLDTQYFGPGTRLTVL.

In this sample, this clone turned up a few times. The chain uses TRBV14 and TRBJ2-2; 8 nucleotides align to TRBD2. V lost 1 base to trimming and J lost 2 bases; unmatched junction nucleotides: 3. This CDR3 region has 16 residues. CDR1 SGHDN and CDR2 FVKESK come from the germline V gene. CDR3 nucleotide sequence: TGTGCCAGCAGCCAAGCGGGAGGGAGTAACACCGGGGAGCTGTTTTTT. It translates to CASSQAGGSNTGELFF. Variable domain in full (rest from reference TRBV14 and TRBJ2-2): EAGVTQFPSHSVIEKGQTVTLRCDPISGHDNLYWYRRVMGKEIKFLLHFVKESKQDESGMPNNRFLAERTGGTYSTLKVQPAELEDSGVYFCASSQAGGSNTGELFFGEGSRLTVL.

The CDR3 sequence: CASSPPGGAYQHF. The CDR3 nucleotides read TGTGCCAGCTCACCACCGGGGGGAGCTTACCAGCATTTT. V and J are TRBV18 and TRBJ1-5; TRBD1 might be the D (5 bases). The V end lost 0 bases, the J end lost 12 bases, and 12 bases lay between the germline ends. This CDR3 region has 13 residues. Germline V lookup: CDR1 KGHSH, CDR2 LQKENI.

This clone was detected once. This chain links TRBV5-8 with TRBJ1-2, with D hard to call. The CDR3 consists of 13 residues. The V end was cut by 4 bases, the J end by 3 bases, with 10 bases between. CDR1 and CDR2 from the germline V gene are SGHTS and YDEGEE. In nucleotides, the CDR3 is TGTGCCAGCAGCCCTGGAGGTTACTATGGCTACACCTTC. Translating it yields CASSPGGYYGYTF. Variable domain in full (rest from reference TRBV5-8 and TRBJ1-2): EAGVTQSPTHLIKTRGQQATLRCSPISGHTSVYWYQQALGLGLQFLLWYDEGEERNRGNFPPRFSGRQFPNYSSELNVNALELEDSALYLCASSPGGYYGYTFGSGTRLTVV.

The gene calls are TRBV27 and TRBJ1-2; D is perhaps TRBD1 (5 bases). The CDR3 totals 12 residues. V lost 8 bases, J lost 1 base, and 8 bases lay in between. Germline V gene sequence: CDR1 MNHEY, CDR2 SMNVEV (reference sequence). The CDR3 region is CASGRGNYGYTF. In DNA, the CDR3 is TGTGCCAGCGGGAGGGGTAACTATGGCTACACCTTC.

The chain uses TRBV2 and TRBJ2-3; D possibly corresponds to TRBD2 (6 bases). The V and J ends lost 7 bases and 2 bases respectively, with 19 bases between them. The CDR3 contains 16 residues. Germline lookup yields CDR1 SNHLY and CDR2 FYNNEI. CDR3 amino acids: CASNTFRGANTDTQYF. CDR3 bases: TGTGCCAGCAATACTTTTCGCGGGGCGAACACAGATACGCAGTATTTT. Combining the CDR3 with reference TRBV2 and TRBJ2-3 gives the whole variable domain EPEVTQTPSHQVTQMGQEVILRCVPISNHLYFYWYRQILGQKVEFLVSFYNNEISEKSEIFDDQFSVERPDGSNFTLKIRSTKLEDSAMYFCASNTFRGANTDTQYFGPGTRLTVL.

The chain links TRBV15 to TRBJ1-6, with TRBD1 identical over 7 bases. After removal of 6 bases from V and 6 bases from J, the junction contained 11 bases not matched to a gene. The CDR3 is 16 amino acids. Germline V gene sequence: CDR1 LNHNV, CDR2 YYDKDF (reference sequence). CDR3 sequence: CATRKTGTASNSPLHF. CDR3 DNA: TGTGCCACCAGAAAGACCGGGACAGCCAGTAATTCACCCCTCCACTTT. Complete variable domain (other parts from reference TRBV15 and TRBJ1-6): DAMVIQNPRYQVTQFGKPVTLSCSQTLNHNVMYWYQQKSSQAPKLLFHYYDKDFNNEADTPDNFQSRRPNTSFCFLDIRSPGLGDTAMYLCATRKTGTASNSPLHFGNGTRLTVT.